Below, 23 T cell receptor beta chains from the same sample are listed, as sequenced in a study of identical twins. One entry per CDR3 protein, called by TCRdb with MiXCR from the 5' RACE reads. The table has 350,000 to 500,000 distinct CDR3 sequences, about 18% seen once. The specimen sequenced was naive T cells sorted from blood. The receptors stem from a man aged 45-60 years in good health.

This clonotype has a handful of counts. The J gene is TRBJ2-3, the V gene TRBV4-1; tentative D call: TRBD1 (6 bases). Germline V gene sequence: CDR1 MGHRA, CDR2 YSYEKL. The CDR3 consists of 15 residues. V was cut by 4 bases and J by 4 bases, with 15 bases left in between. The DNA for the CDR3 is TGCGCCAGCAGCCCCGGTGGGGGCTGGTCAGATACGCAGTATTTT. Amino acid sequence: CASSPGGGWSDTQYF.

This chain connects TRBV30 to TRBJ2-3; D is possibly TRBD1 or TRBD2 (5 bases each). CDR3 size: 14 residues. Deletions cut 3 bases from V and 1 base from J, with 11 bases between. Germline V gene data show CDR1 as GTSNPN and CDR2 as SVGIG (reference sequence). The CDR3 nucleotides read TGTGCCTGGAGCCGGGACCGGGGCACAGATACGCAGTATTTT. Protein product: CAWSRDRGTDTQYF.

This clonotype was recorded many times. The rearrangement joins TRBV20-1 to TRBJ2-7; no reliable D call. This CDR3 contains 14 residues. Germline loops: CDR1 DFQATT, CDR2 SNEGSKA (reference sequence). V was trimmed by 3 bases and J by 2 bases, leaving 14 bases between them. Here the CDR3 reads CSASSRRRPYEQYF. The CDR3 coding sequence is TGCAGTGCTAGCTCCCGCAGACGTCCCTACGAGCAGTACTTC.

This clonotype was seen at least ten times. The chain recombines TRBV20-1 with TRBJ2-3, with D possibly TRBD1 on 6 matching bases. Germline lookup yields CDR1 DFQATT and CDR2 SNEGSKA (reference sequence). The CDR3 length is 16 residues. Trimming took 0 bases from V and 2 from J, leaving 15 bases between them. CDR3 residues: CSARDPRTAPTDTQYF. The DNA for the CDR3 is TGCAGTGCTAGAGATCCTCGGACAGCACCCACAGATACGCAGTATTTT.

A few counts support this clonotype. This sequence joins TRBV6-1 and TRBJ1-2; D is ambiguous. The CDR3 contains 13 residues. Germline V gene data show CDR1 as MNHNS and CDR2 as SASEGT. The ends were cut back, 1 base at V and 4 bases at J, with 7 bases in the middle. CDR3 bases: TGTGCCAGCAGTGAAGGGACGGTCTATGGCTACACCTTC. It encodes CASSEGTVYGYTF.

The V call is TRBV7-2, the J call TRBJ2-5, with 7 bases lining up with TRBD1. Germline loops: CDR1 SGHTA, CDR2 FQGNSA. The CDR3 sequence is 16 residues long. J was trimmed by 4 bases and V by 6 bases; bases with no gene match: 14. CDR3 sequence reads: CASSPTTGVIGETQYF. CDR3 DNA sequence: TGTGCCAGCAGTCCGACTACAGGGGTCATTGGAGAGACCCAGTACTTC. Full variable domain (rest looked up from reference TRBV7-2 and TRBJ2-5): GAGVSQSPSNKVTEKGKDVELRCDPISGHTALYWYRQSLGQGLEFLIYFQGNSAPDKSGLPSDRFSAERTGGSVSTLTIQRTQQEDSAVYLCASSPTTGVIGETQYFGPGTRLLVL.

The sample holds a few counts of this clonotype. The chain is built from TRBV6-2 or TRBV6-3 and TRBJ1-4; D unresolved. V gave up 3 bases and J gave up 8 bases, with 10 bases separating them. CDR1 and CDR2 (germline): MNHEY, SVGEGT. The CDR3 runs to 13 residues. The DNA of the CDR3 is TGTGCCAGCAGTTATTGGGGATCGGAAAAACTGTTTTTT. It specifies CASSYWGSEKLFF.

In its sample, this clonotype was seen many times. The chain recombines TRBV4-3 with TRBJ2-7; D is perhaps TRBD1 (5 bases). V was trimmed by 0 bases and J by 6 bases, leaving 30 bases between them. Germline V gene data show CDR1 as LGHNA and CDR2 as YSLEER. The CDR3 is 20 amino acids. The CDR3 DNA reads TGCGCCAGCAGCCAAGAGGCGATTCGGCCTAGGACACCCATCTCCGTCGAGCAGTACTTC. Translation: CASSQEAIRPRTPISVEQYF.

Only a few counts were recorded for this clonotype. The junction shows a germline mismatch at one end, possibly a read error. The J gene is TRBJ2-1, the V gene TRBV7-7; tentatively, D is TRBD2 (5 bases). CDR3 length: 13 amino acids. Germline lookup yields CDR1 SSHAT and CDR2 FNYEAQ (reference sequence). The CDR3 is CASSLGSGSEQFF. The CDR3 DNA reads as TGTGCTAGCAGCTTAGGGTCGGGGTCCGAGCAGTTCTTC. Full variable domain (rest looked up from reference TRBV7-7 and TRBJ2-1): GAGVSQSPRYKVTKRGQDVTLRCDPISSHATLYWYQQALGQGPEFLTYFNYEAQPDKSGLPSDRFSAERPEGSISTLTIQRTEQRDSAMYRCASSLGSGSEQFFGPGTRLTVL.

V and J are TRBV7-2 and TRBJ2-7; D gene unclear. This CDR3 is built from 13 residues. Trimming took 0 bases from V and 4 from J, leaving 7 bases between them. Per the germline V gene, CDR1 is SGHTA and CDR2 is FQGNSA. This CDR3 reads CASSLAPEYEQYF. In DNA form, the CDR3 reads TGTGCCAGCAGCTTAGCGCCAGAATACGAGCAGTACTTC.

This clonotype came up a few times. This chain joins TRBV5-1 and TRBJ2-1; weak D call: TRBD1 (5 bases). The CDR3 runs 14 residues. Trimming removed 0 bases at V and 7 bases at J, with 11 bases between. In germline, CDR1 is SGHRS, CDR2 YFSETQ. CDR3 residues: CASSLALAGNEQFF. The DNA for the CDR3 is TGCGCCAGCAGCTTGGCCTTGGCAGGGAATGAGCAGTTCTTC.

CDR3 nucleotides: TGCGCCAGCAGCTTCCCGGGACAGGGGGCTTACGAGCAGTACTTC. Translation gives CASSFPGQGAYEQYF. The chain uses TRBV5-1 and TRBJ2-7; 12 bases agree with TRBD1. The CDR3 extends over 15 amino acids. Germline values: CDR1 SGHRS, CDR2 YFSETQ. V lost 2 bases, J lost 4 bases, and 4 bases stayed unmatched.

V is TRBV7-2 and J is TRBJ1-2; TRBD1 matches at 7 bases. The CDR3 runs 13 residues. V lost 4 bases to trimming and J lost 5 bases; unmatched junction nucleotides: 4. Germline lookup yields CDR1 SGHTA and CDR2 FQGNSA. The CDR3 sequence: CASSSAGQYGYTF. Here the CDR3 DNA reads TGTGCCAGCAGCTCAGCGGGACAGTATGGCTACACCTTC.

This rearrangement joins TRBV30 to TRBJ1-5; D is unclear. This CDR3 region has 13 residues. The germline V gene encodes CDR1 GTSNPN and CDR2 SVGIG (reference sequence). Trimming shortened V by 0 bases and J by 5 bases, and 8 bases separated the two germline ends. The CDR3 spells CAWSVGPDQPQHF. The CDR3 DNA reads as TGTGCCTGGAGTGTCGGGCCCGATCAGCCCCAGCATTTT.

This clonotype has just a few counts. The V and J genes are TRBV20-1 and TRBJ1-5, with D possibly matching TRBD1 (6 bases). This CDR3 has 15 residues. V was clipped by 5 bases and J by 4 bases, with 18 bases between them. Germline V gene sequence: CDR1 DFQATT, CDR2 SNEGSKA (reference sequence). The CDR3 nucleotides read TGCAGTGCTGGAGGGAGAGGTCAGGGGAATCAGCCCCAGCATTTT. Protein product: CSAGGRGQGNQPQHF.

In its sample, this clonotype was seen many times. The chain is built from TRBV25-1 and TRBJ2-3; TRBD2 matches at 7 bases. Trimming at V came to 6 bases and at J to 6 bases, leaving 9 bases not matched to a gene. There are 14 residues in the CDR3. Looked up from germline, CDR1 is MGHDK and CDR2 is SYGVNS. The CDR3 region is CASRRGGGLDTQYF. The CDR3 nucleotides read TGTGCCAGCAGGCGTGGGGGGGGTTTGGATACGCAGTATTTT.

This clonotype showed up just a few times. CDR3: CASSLGLAGGRKNIQYF. CDR3 coding DNA: TGCGCCAGCAGCCTCGGACTAGCGGGGGGCCGGAAAAACATTCAGTACTTC. The chain carries TRBV4-1 and TRBJ2-4; 14 bases align to TRBD2. This CDR3 region has 17 residues. Per the germline V gene, CDR1 is MGHRA and CDR2 is YSYEKL. With V trimmed by 4 bases and J by 4 bases, 6 bases remained unmatched.

The chain combines TRBV4-2 with TRBJ2-5; maybe TRBD1 (6 bases). Germline CDR1 LGHNA, CDR2 YNFKEQ. The V gene lost 4 bases and the J gene lost 4 bases, with 13 bases spanning the gap. The CDR3 has 14 amino acids. CDR3 in amino acids: CASSPTGLGETQYF. The CDR3 DNA reads as TGTGCCAGCAGCCCAACAGGGTTAGGAGAGACCCAGTACTTC.

This rearrangement joins TRBV24-1 to TRBJ2-1; 11 bases match TRBD2. CDR1 KGHDR and CDR2 SFDVKD come from the germline V gene. Trimming at V came to 2 bases and at J to 9 bases, leaving 8 bases not matched to a gene. The CDR3 spans 16 residues. Here the CDR3 DNA reads TGTGCCACCAGTGATTGCTGTAGCGGGAGGGCCGCTGAGCAGTTCTTC. It yields the protein CATSDCCSGRAAEQFF.

The V and J genes are TRBV6-5 and TRBJ1-1; TRBD1 aligns across 7 bases. Trimming cost V 2 bases and J 2 bases; bases outside gene matches: 14. This CDR3 is 18 amino acids long. Per the germline V gene, CDR1 is MNHEY and CDR2 is SVGAGI. The CDR3 DNA follows: TGTGCCAGCAGTTACCACCTCGAGGGGGACAGTGCTAACACTGAAGCTTTCTTT. Its protein is CASSYHLEGDSANTEAFF.

The sample holds a few counts of this clonotype. CDR3 nucleotide sequence: TGTGCCAGCAGTTTGACAGGGGATGGCTACACCTTC. It encodes CASSLTGDGYTF. The V call is TRBV12-3 or TRBV12-4, the J call TRBJ1-2; TRBD1 matches at 8 bases. The ends lost 3 bases at V and 6 bases at J; junction bases unmatched: 0. The CDR3 is 12 residues long.

The chain is built from TRBV20-1 and TRBJ2-7; D uncertain. The CDR3 has 11 residues. Germline V lookup: CDR1 DFQATT, CDR2 SNEGSKA (reference sequence). V lost 4 bases and J lost 7, with 11 bases in between. DNA for the CDR3: TGCAGTGCTATTATATTCGAGGAGCAGTACTTC. As protein: CSAIIFEEQYF.

The rearrangement joins TRBV20-1 to TRBJ2-2, with D possibly matching TRBD2 (5 bases). Germline V gives CDR1 DFQATT, CDR2 SNEGSKA (reference sequence). This CDR3 region has 15 residues. V dropped 0 bases and J dropped 2 bases, with 10 bases sitting between them. In DNA form, the CDR3 reads TGCAGTGCTAGAGATCTGAGGGTCAACACCGGGGAGCTGTTTTTT. Its protein is CSARDLRVNTGELFF.